What follows are 6 T cell receptor beta chains derived from one specimen sequenced in a study of T cells in Graves' hyperthyroidism and ophthalmopathy. TCR beta CDR3 region amplification was performed from RNA transcripts. An initial round of RT-PCR targeting the TCR CDR3 relied on the HTBI primer set. MiXCR, run by TCRdb on the multiplex PCR reads, gives a single entry per CDR3 protein. This table has 500,000 to 600,000 distinct CDR3 sequences, approximately 16% appearing once. Sequenced input: blood. Source of these receptors: a woman under 30 with Graves' hyperthyroidism.

Ten or more counts support this clonotype. V and J are TRBV10-3 and TRBJ2-5; D possibly matches TRBD1 or TRBD2 (5 bases each). Trimming took off 3 bases at V and 5 bases at J, with 7 bases between the two ends. The germline gives CDR1 ENHRY, CDR2 SYGVKD. CDR3 length equals 12 residues. The CDR3 bases are TGTGCCATCAGTGACTGGGGGGAGACCCAGTACTTC. Translated, it gives CAISDWGETQYF.

Only one count was recorded for this clonotype. This may be a read error, as it is one base from a much larger clone. CDR3: CANRQGRSSGNTIYF. The CDR3 coding sequence is TGTGCCAACAGGCAGGGACGGAGCTCTGGAAACACCATATATTTT. The chain combines TRBV6-2 or TRBV6-3 with TRBJ1-3, with a weak D call TRBD1 (5 bases). Per the germline V gene, CDR1 is MNHEY and CDR2 is SVGEGT. The CDR3 is 15 residues long. Trimming shortened V by 10 bases and J by 0 bases, and 16 bases separated the two germline ends.

This clonotype has ten or more counts. This chain connects TRBV11-2 to TRBJ2-5; D is unresolved. Deletions cut 3 bases from V and 2 bases from J, with 7 bases between. The CDR3 consists of 13 residues. CDR1 SGHAT and CDR2 FQNNGV come from the germline V gene. CDR3 nucleotides: TGTGCCAGCAGCTTCGTACAGCAAGAGACCCAGTACTTC. Encoded protein: CASSFVQQETQYF.

The chain employs TRBV11-2 and TRBJ2-2; 7 bases fit TRBD1. V trimming: 7 bases; J trimming: 7 bases; junction bases outside the gene matches: 18. Germline CDR1 SGHAT, CDR2 FQNNGV. There are 17 residues in the CDR3. CDR3 region: CASTSPERGRFGGELFF. CDR3 sequence (DNA): TGTGCCAGCACCTCCCCAGAAAGGGGGCGCTTTGGCGGGGAGCTGTTTTTT.

Many counts were recorded for this clonotype. The rearrangement joins TRBV11-2 to TRBJ2-7, with TRBD2 matching over 7 bases. CDR3 size: 17 residues. Germline CDR1 and CDR2: SGHAT and FQNNGV. Trimming took 0 bases from V and 0 from J; bases not matched to a gene: 8. DNA of the CDR3: TGTGCCAGCAGCTTAGAGGGGAGCGGGGCGAGCTCCTACGAGCAGTACTTC. It codes for CASSLEGSGASSYEQYF.

This clonotype was seen at least ten times. The CDR3 sequence: CASSFSGVRTEAFF. The CDR3 DNA reads as TGTGCCAGCAGCTTTTCCGGGGTGAGGACTGAAGCTTTCTTT. The chain combines TRBV14 with TRBJ1-1; D is ambiguous. Trimming cost V 5 bases and J 5 bases, with 15 bases left between them. CDR3 length: 14 residues. From germline, CDR1 is SGHDN and CDR2 FVKESK.